This TCR beta chain was sequenced during a study of CD8 T cells in Susac syndrome. Sequencing of TCR beta covered CD8+ and CD4+ T cells obtained from blood. The control group consisted of healthy donors matched for age and sex. Negative magnetic isolation gave CD8+ and CD4+ cells; FACS enriched CD8+ TEMRA. The CDR3 is made up of 19 amino acids. The germline CDR1 and CDR2 sequences are MNHEY and SVGEGT. Trimming took 0 bases from V and 1 from J; bases not matched to a gene: 4. RNA in amounts of roughly 0.5 to 1 ug was reverse transcribed with random hexamers. Amplification of TCR beta CDR3 by immunoSEQ multiplex PCR spanned 54 Vbeta and 13 Jbeta. In TCRdb, the immunoSEQ multiplex PCR reads were re-called with MiXCR into one record per CDR3 protein. This table has roughly 110,000 distinct CDR3 sequences, around 90% appearing once.

The gene calls are TRBV6-2 or TRBV6-3 and TRBJ2-1; 15 bases fit TRBD2. The sequencing input was CD4+ T cells from PBMCs. This sequence originates from a human donor in good health. The CDR3 DNA sequence: TGTGCCAGCAGTTACTCAGGACTAGCGGGAGGGCGGTCCTACAATGAGCAGTTCTTC. Its translation is CASSYSGLAGGRSYNEQFF.